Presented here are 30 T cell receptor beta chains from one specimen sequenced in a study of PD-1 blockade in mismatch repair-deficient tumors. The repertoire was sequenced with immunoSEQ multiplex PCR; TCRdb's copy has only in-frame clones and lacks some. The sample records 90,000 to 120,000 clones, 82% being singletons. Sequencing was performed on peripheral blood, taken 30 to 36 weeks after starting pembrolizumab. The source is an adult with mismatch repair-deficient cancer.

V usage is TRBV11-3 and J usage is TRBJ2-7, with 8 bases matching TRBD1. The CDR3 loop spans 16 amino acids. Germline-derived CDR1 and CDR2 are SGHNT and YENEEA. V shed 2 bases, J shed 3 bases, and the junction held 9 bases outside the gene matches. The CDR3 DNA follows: TGTGCCAGCAGCTTATACGGACAGGGAGAAAACTACGAGCAGTACTTC. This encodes CASSLYGQGENYEQYF.

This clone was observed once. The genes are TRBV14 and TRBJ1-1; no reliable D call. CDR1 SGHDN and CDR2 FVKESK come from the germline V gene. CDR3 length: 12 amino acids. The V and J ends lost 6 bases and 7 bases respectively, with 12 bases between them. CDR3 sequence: CASSLVVGEAFF. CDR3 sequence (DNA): TGTGCCAGCAGTTTGGTGGTCGGTGAAGCTTTCTTT.

The CDR3 DNA is TGTGCCAGCAGCTTACAAAGTCTCCCTGAAGCTTTCTTT. This sequence encodes CASSLQSLPEAFF. The chain is built from TRBV7-9 and TRBJ1-1, with D unclear. Trimming cost V 2 bases and J 6 bases, with 10 bases left between them. This CDR3 has 13 amino acids. From germline, CDR1 is SEHNR and CDR2 FQNEAQ (reference sequence).

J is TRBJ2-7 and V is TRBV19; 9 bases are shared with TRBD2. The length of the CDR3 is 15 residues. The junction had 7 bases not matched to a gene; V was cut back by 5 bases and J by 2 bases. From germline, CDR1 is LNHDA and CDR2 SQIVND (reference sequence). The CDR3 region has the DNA TGTGCCAGTAGTGAGACGGCTAGCGGGACCTACGAGCAGTACTTC. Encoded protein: CASSETASGTYEQYF.

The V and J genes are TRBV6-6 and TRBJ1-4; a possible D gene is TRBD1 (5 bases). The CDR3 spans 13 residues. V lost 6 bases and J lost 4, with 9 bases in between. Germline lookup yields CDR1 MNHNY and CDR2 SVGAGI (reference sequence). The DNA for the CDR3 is TGTGCCAGCAGAAGTGGGGGTAATGAAAAACTGTTTTTT. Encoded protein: CASRSGGNEKLFF.

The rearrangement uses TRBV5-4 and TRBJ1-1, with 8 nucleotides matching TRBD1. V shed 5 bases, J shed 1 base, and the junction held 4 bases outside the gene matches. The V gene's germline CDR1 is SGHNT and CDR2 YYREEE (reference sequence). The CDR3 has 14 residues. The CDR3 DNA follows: TGTGCCAGCAGAACGGGACAGGAGAACACTGAAGCTTTCTTT. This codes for CASRTGQENTEAFF.

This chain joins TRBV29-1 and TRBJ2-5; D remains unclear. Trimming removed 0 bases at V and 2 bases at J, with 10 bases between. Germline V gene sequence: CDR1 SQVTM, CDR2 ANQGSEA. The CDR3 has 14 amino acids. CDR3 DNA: TGCAGCGTTGAAGACCGCCTCCTTCAAGAGACCCAGTACTTC. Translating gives CSVEDRLLQETQYF.

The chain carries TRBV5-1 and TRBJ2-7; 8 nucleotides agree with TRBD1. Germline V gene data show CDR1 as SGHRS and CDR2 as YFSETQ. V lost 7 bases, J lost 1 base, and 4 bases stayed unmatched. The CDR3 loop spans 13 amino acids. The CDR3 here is CASGGQESYEQYF. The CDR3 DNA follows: TGCGCCAGCGGGGGACAGGAGTCCTACGAGCAGTACTTC.

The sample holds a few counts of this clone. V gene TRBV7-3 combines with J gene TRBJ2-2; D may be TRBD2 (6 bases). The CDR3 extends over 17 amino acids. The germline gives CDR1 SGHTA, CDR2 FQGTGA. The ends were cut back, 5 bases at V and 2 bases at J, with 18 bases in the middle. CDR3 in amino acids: CASSPLGGLLNTGELFF. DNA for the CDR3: TGTGCCAGCAGCCCTCTGGGGGGACTTTTAAACACCGGGGAGCTGTTTTTT.

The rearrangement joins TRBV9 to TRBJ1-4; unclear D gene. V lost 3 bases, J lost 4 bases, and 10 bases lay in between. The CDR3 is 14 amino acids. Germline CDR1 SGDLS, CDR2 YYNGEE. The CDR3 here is CASSAGRVNEKLFF. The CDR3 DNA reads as TGTGCCAGCAGCGCCGGACGGGTTAATGAAAAACTGTTTTTT.

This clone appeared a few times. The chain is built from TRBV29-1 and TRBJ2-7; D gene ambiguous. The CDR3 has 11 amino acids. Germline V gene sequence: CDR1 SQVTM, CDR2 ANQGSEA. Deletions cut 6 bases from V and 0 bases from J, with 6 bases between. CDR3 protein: CSVQSSYEQYF. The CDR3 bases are TGCAGCGTCCAGAGCTCCTACGAGCAGTACTTC.

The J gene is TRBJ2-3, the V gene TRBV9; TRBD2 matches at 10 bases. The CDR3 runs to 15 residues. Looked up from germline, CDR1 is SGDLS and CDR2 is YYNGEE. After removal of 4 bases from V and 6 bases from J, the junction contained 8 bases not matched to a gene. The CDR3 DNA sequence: TGTGCCAGCAGCTCCCAGCGGGAGGGCCGGGATACGCAGTATTTT. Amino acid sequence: CASSSQREGRDTQYF.

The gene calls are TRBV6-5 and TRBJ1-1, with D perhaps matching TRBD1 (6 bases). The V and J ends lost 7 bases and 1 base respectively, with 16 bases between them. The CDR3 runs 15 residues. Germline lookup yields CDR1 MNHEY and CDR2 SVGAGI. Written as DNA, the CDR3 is TGTGCCAGCACCAAGAGGGGGACCGGGAACACTGAAGCTTTCTTT. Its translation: CASTKRGTGNTEAFF.

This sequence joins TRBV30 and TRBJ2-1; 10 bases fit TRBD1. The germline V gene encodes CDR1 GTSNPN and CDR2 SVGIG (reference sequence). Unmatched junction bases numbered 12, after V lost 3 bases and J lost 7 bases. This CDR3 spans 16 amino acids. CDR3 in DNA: TGTGCCTGGAGACCATGGGACAGGGGTTCCGTGAATGAGCAGTTCTTC. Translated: CAWRPWDRGSVNEQFF.

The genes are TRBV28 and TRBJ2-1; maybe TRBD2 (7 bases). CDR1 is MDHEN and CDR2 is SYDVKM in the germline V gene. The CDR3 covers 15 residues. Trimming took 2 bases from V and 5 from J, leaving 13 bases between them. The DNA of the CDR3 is TGTGCCAGCAGTTTAGGGGGGGCGAACAACAATGAGCAGTTCTTC. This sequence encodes CASSLGGANNNEQFF.

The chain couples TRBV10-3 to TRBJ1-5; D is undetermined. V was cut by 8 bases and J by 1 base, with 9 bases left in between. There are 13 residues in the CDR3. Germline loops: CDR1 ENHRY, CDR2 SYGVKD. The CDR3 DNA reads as TGTGCCATCGGAGAAGGGAGCAATCAGCCCCAGCATTTT. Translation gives CAIGEGSNQPQHF.

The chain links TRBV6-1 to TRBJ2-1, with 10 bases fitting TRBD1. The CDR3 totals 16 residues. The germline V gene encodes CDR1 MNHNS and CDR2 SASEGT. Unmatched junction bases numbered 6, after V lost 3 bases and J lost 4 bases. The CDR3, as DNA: TGTGCCAGCAGTGACCAAGAGGGACAGGGGTACAATGAGCAGTTCTTC. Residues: CASSDQEGQGYNEQFF.

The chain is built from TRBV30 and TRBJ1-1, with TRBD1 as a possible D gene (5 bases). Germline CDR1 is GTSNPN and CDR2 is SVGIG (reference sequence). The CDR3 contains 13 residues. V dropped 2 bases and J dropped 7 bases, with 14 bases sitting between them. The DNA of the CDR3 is TGTGCCTGGAGTAGGGGAGAGGGCGTTGAAGCTTTCTTT. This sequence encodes CAWSRGEGVEAFF.

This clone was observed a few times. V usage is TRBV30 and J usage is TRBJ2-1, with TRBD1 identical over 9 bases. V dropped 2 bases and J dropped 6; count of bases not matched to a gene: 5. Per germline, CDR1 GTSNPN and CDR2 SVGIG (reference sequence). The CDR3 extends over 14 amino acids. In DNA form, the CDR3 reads TGTGCCTGGAGTAACGACAGGGGGGGCAATGAGCAGTTCTTC. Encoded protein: CAWSNDRGGNEQFF.

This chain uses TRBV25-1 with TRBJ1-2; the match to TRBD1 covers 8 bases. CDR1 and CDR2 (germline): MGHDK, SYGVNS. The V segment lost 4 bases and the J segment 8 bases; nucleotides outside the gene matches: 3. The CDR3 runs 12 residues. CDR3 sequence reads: CASSGTGYGYTF. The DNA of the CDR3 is TGTGCCAGCAGTGGGACAGGGTACGGCTACACCTTC.

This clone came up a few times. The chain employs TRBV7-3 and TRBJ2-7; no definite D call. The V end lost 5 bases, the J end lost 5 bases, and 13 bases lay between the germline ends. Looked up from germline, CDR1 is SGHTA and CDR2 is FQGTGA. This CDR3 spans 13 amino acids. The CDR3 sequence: CASSKSSGDEQYF. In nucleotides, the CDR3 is TGTGCCAGCAGCAAATCCTCAGGAGACGAGCAGTACTTC.

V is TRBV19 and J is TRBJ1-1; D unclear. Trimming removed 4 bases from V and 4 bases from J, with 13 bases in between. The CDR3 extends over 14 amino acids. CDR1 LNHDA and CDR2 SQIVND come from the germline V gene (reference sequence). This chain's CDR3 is CASSKTTLGTEAFF. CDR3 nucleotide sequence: TGTGCCAGTAGTAAAACAACTTTGGGCACTGAAGCTTTCTTT.

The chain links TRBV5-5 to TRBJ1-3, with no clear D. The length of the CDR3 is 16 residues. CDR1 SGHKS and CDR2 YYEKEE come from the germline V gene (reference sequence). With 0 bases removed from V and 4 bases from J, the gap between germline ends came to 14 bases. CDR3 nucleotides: TGTGCCAGCAGCTTGGATCCCTGGTTGGACGGAAACACCATATATTTT. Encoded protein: CASSLDPWLDGNTIYF.

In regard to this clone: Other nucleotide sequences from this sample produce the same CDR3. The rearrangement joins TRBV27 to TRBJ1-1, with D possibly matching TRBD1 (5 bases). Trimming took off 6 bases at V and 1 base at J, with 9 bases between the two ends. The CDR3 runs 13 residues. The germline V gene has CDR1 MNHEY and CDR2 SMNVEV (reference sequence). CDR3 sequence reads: CASRRGGNTEAFF. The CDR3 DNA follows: TGTGCCAGCAGGCGGGGGGGGAACACTGAAGCTTTCTTT.

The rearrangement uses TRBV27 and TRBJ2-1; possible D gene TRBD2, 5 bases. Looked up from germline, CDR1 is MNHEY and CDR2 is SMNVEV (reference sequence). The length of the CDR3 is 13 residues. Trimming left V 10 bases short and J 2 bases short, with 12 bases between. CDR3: CAISGKPYNEQFF. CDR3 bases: TGTGCCATTTCCGGGAAGCCCTACAATGAGCAGTTCTTC.

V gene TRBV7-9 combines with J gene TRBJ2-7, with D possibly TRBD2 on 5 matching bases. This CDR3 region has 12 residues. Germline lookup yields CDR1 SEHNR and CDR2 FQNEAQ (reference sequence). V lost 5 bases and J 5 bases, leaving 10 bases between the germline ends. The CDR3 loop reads CASSLTRNEQYF. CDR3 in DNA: TGTGCCAGCAGCCTAACTAGAAACGAGCAGTACTTC.

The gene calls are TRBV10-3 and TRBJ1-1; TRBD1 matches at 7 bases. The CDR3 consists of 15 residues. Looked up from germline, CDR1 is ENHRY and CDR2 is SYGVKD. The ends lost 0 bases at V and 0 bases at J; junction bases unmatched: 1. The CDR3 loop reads CAISESDRVNTEAFF. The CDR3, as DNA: TGTGCCATCAGTGAGTCTGACAGGGTGAACACTGAAGCTTTCTTT.

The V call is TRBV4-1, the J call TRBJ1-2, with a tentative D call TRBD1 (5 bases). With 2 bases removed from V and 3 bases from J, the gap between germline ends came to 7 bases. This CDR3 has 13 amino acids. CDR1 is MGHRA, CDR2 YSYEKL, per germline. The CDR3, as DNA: TGCGCCAGCAGCCAAATGACAGACTATGGCTACACCTTC. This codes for CASSQMTDYGYTF.

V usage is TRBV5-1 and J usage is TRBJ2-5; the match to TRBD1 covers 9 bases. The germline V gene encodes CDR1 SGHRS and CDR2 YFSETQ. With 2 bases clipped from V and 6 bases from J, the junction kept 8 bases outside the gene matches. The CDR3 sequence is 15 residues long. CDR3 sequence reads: CASSFGTGNIQTQYF. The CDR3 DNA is TGCGCCAGCAGCTTTGGGACAGGGAATATTCAGACCCAGTACTTC.

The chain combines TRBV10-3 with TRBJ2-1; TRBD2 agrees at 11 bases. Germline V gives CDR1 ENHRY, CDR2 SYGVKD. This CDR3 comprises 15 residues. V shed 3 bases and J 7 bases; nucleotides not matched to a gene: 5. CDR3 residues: CAISELAGEVNEQFF. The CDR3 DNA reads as TGTGCCATCAGTGAACTAGCGGGAGAGGTAAATGAGCAGTTCTTC.